This T cell receptor (beta chain) was profiled in a study of T cell responses to AZD1222 COVID-19 vaccine. Profiled with immunoSEQ multiplex PCR; TCRdb holds only in-frame clones, not every one. The table records some 150,000 clones, approximately 86% of them present only once. The V end lost 2 bases, the J end lost 4 bases, and 11 bases lay between the germline ends. Germline CDR1 and CDR2: ENHRY and SYGVKD. The CDR3 contains 14 residues. The sample in question was peripheral blood, obtained after recovery from COVID-19. The chain joins TRBV10-3 to TRBJ1-2; D uncertain. The TCR sequence derives from an adult who had recovered from COVID-19. CDR3 amino acids: CAISERSLGYGYTF. CDR3 in DNA: TGTGCCATCAGTGAGAGGTCCCTTGGCTATGGCTACACCTTC.